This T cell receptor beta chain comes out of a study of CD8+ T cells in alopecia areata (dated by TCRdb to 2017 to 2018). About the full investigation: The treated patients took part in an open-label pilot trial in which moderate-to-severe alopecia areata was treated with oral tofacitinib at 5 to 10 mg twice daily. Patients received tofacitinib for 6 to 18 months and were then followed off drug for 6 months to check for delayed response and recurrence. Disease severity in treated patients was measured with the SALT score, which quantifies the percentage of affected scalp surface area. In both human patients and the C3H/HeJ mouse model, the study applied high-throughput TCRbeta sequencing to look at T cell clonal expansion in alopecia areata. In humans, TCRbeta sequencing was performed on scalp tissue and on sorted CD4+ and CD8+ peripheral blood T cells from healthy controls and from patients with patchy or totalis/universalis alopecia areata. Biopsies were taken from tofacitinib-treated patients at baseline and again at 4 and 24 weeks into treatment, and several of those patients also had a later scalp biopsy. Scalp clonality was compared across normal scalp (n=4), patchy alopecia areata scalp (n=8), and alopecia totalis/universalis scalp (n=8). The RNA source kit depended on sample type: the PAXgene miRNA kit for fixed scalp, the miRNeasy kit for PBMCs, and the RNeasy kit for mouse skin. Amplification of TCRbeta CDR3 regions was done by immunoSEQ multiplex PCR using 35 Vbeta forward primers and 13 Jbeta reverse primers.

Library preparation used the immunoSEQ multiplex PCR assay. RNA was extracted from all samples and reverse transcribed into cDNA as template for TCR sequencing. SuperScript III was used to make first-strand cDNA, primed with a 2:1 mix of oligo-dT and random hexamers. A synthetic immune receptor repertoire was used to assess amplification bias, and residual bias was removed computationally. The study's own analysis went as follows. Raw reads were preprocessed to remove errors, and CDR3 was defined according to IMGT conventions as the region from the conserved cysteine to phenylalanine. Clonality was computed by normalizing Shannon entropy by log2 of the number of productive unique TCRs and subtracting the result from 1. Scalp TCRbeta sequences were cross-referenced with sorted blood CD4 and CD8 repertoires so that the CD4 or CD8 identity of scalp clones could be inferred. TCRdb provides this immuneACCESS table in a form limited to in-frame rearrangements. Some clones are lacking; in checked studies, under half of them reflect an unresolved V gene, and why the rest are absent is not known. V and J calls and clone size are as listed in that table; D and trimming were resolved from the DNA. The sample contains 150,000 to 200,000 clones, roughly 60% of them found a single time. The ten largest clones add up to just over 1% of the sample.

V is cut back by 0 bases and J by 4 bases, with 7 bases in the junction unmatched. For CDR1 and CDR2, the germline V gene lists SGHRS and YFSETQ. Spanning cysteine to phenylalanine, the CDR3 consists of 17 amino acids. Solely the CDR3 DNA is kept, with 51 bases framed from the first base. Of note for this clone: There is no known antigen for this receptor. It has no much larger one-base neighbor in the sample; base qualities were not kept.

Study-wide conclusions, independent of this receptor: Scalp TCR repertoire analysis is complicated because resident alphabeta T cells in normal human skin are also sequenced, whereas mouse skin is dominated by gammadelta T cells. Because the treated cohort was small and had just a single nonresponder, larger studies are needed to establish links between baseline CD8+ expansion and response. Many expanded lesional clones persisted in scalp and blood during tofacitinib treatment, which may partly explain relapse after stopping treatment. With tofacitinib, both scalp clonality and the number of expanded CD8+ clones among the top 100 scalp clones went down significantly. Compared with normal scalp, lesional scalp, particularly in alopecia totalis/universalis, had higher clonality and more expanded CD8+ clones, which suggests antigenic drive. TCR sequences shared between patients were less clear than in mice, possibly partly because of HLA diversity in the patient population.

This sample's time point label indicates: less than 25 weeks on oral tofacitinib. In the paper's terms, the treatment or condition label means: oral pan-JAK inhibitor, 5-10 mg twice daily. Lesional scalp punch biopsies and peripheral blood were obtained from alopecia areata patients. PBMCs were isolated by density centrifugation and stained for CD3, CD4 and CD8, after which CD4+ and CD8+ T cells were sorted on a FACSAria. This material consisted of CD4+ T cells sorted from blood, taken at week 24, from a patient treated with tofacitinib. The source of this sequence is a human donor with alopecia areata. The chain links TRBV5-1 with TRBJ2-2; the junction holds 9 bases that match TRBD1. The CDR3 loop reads CASSLEGQGLGTGELFF. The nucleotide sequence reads TGCGCCAGCAGCTTGGAGGGACAGGGATTAGGCACCGGGGAGCTGTTTTTT. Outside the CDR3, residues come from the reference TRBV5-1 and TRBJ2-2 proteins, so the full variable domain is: KAGVTQTPRYLIKTRGQQVTLSCSPISGHRSVSWYQQTPGQGLQFLFEYFSETQRNKGNFPGRFSGRQFSNSRSEMNVSTLELGDSALYLCASSLEGQGLGTGELFFGEGSRLTVL.